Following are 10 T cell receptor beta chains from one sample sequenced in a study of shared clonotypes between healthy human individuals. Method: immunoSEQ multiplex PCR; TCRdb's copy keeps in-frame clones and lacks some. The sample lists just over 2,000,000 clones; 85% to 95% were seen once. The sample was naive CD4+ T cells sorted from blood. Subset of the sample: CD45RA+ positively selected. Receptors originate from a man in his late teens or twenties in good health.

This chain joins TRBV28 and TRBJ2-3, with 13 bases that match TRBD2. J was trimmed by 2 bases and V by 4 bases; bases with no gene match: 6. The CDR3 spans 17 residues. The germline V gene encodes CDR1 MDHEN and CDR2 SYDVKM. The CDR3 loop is CASSSRLAGGSTDTQYF. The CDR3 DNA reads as TGTGCCAGCAGTTCCAGACTAGCGGGGGGTTCCACAGATACGCAGTATTTT.

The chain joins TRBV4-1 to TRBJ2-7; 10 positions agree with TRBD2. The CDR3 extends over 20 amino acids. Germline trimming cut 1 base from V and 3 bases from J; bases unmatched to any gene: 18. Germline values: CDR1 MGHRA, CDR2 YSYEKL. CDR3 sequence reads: CASSQAPPGLAATGRYEQYF. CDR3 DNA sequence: TGCGCCAGCAGCCAAGCCCCACCCGGACTAGCGGCGACAGGTCGCTACGAGCAGTACTTC.

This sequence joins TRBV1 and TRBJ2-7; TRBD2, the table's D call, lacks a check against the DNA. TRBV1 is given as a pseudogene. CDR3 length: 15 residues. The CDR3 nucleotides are TGCACCAGCAGCCAGTTCCGGGACTACGCCTACGAGCAGTACTTC. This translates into CTSSQFRDYAYEQYF.

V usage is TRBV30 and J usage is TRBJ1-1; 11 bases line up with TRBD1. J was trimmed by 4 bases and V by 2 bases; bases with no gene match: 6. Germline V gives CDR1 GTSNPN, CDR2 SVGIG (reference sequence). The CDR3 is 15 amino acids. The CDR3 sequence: CAWSLSDRGLTEAFF. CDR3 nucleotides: TGTGCCTGGAGTCTTTCGGACAGGGGGCTCACTGAAGCTTTCTTT.

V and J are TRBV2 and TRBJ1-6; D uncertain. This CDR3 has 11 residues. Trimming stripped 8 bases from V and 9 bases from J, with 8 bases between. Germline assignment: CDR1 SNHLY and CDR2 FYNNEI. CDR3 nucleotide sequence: TGTGCCAGCTCTATAACTTCACCCCTCCACTTT. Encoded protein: CASSITSPLHF.

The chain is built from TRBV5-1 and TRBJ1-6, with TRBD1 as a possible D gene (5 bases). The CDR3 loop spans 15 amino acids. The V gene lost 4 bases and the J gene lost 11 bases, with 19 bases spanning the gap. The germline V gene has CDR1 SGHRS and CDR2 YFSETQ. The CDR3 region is CASSLIQAGDTPLHF. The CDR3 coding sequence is TGCGCCAGCAGCCTAATACAGGCTGGGGATACACCCCTCCACTTT.

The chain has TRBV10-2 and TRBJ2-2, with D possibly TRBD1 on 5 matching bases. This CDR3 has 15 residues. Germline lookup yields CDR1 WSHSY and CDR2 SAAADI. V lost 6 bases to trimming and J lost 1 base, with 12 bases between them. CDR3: CASREGDRNTGELFF. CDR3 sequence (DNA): TGCGCCAGCAGAGAAGGGGATCGGAACACCGGGGAGCTGTTTTTT.

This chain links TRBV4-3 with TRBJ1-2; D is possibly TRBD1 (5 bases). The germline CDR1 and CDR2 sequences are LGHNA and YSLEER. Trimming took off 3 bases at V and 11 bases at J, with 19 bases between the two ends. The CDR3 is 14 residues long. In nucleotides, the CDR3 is TGCGCCAGCAGCCAGGCAGGGAACCTAGTTGGATACACCTTC. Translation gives CASSQAGNLVGYTF.

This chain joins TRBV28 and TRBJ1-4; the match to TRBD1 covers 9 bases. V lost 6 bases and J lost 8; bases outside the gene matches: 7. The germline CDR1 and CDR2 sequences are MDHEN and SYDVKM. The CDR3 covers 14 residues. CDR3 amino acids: CASRGDRVGEKLFF. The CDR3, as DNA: TGTGCCAGCAGGGGGGACAGGGTCGGGGAAAAACTGTTTTTT.

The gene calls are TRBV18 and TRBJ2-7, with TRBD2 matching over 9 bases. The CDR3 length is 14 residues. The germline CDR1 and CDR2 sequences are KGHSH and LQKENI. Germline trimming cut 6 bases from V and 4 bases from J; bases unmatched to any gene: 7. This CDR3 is CASSRLAEGYEQYF. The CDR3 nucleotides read TGTGCCAGCTCCCGACTAGCGGAGGGGTACGAGCAGTACTTC.